This T cell receptor beta chain was recovered during a study of human T cells and chemical hapten exposure listed by TCRdb under 2021. A note on the overall study: For sensitization, 2% DPC in acetone was applied to a roughly 2 cm by roughly 2 cm area of upper inner arm skin. Patients additionally received weekly therapeutic DPC doses to the scalp throughout the approximately 24-week study period. Patch testing was performed on the upper back with Finn chambers containing 0.01% DPC, and the patch tests were scored after 6 days according to International Contact Dermatitis Research Group standards. Most of the patients in the cohort were female, and the cohort covered alopecia areata with under or over 50% scalp involvement, alopecia totalis and alopecia universalis. Libraries were pooled for sequencing, and variation in per-sample TCR yields was attributed mainly to small differences in library volumes within the pool. Peripheral blood TCR repertoire changes were tracked in vivo in alopecia patients during primary and secondary sensitization to the hapten diphenylcyclopropenone (DPC). Patient blood was sampled pre-sensitization (week 0) and at 2, 6 and about 24 weeks after DPC sensitization. Twenty-nine alopecia patients gave blood for TCR sequencing at one to four time points (pre-sensitization, 2, 6 and 24 weeks).

From the germline V gene (reference sequence), CDR1 is SGHAT and CDR2 is FQDESV. From the cysteine through the phenylalanine, the CDR3 covers 10 amino acids. The only DNA kept is the CDR3, 30 bases in frame from the first base. The V end loses 6 bases and the J end loses 5 bases, and a stretch of 3 bases separates them. In the paper's terms, the time point label means: patch test 3, about 24 weeks after DPC sensitization. What the treatment or condition label conveys for this sample: therapeutic diphenylcyclopropenone sensitization with weekly scalp DPC. At each patch-test visit, blood was drawn before the patch test was applied. Eligible patients were aged 18 to 70, diagnosed with alopecia, deemed suitable for DPC therapy, and excluded if pregnant. Total RNA was extracted from unfractionated whole blood collected in Tempus Blood RNA tubes. This clonotype appeared many times. Its antigen is not yet known. It has no much larger one-base neighbor in the sample; base qualities were not kept.

Library construction relied on RACE. The instrument given in TCRdb is NextSeq 500. Library preparation attached unique molecular identifiers to individual cDNA molecules for quantitative, reproducible TCR counting. For every blood RNA sample, sequencing covered both the TCR alpha and TCR beta chains. In the original analysis: A median of about 89,000 TCRs per sample was observed, with a range of about 23,224 to 690,600. V, J and CDR3 annotation of the TCR reads was performed with the Decombinator software suite. For PS versus PT1 abundance plots, all samples were subsampled to the same number of TCRs (28,000). TCRs were defined as expanded if absent before sensitization and observed at least eight times at the 2-week time point. The raw public reads went through TCRdb reprocessing: fastp at Q25, MiXCR clone calling, in-frame beta chains kept. Each entry is one CDR3 protein sequence, shown with its most common DNA and genes. These V and J calls rely on TCRdb rather than the paper's analysis. For this sample there are just under 60,000 distinct CDR3 sequences; around an eighth appear just once. The ten largest clones take up roughly 2.6% of the sample.

Broad study findings and their caveats: The number of TCRs above 1 in 1000 frequency did not change with DPC sensitization; there was no evidence of global repertoire structure alterations. Expanded TCRs formed significantly more large CDR3 similarity clusters than pre-sensitization or healthy control sets, consistent with antigen-driven responses. Because all patients had alopecia, a presumed autoimmune disease, the immune response of the patients might differ from that of healthy individuals. Repeated subsampling changed both the strength of the expansion versus patch-test correlation and the threshold at which that correlation became significant. Patch test score was positively correlated with the number of PT1 expanded TCRs, with significance at thresholds 8, 16 and 32 but not at 4.

The sequence derives from a man aged 25 to 40 with alopecia areata. Some clones in this sample may be carry-over from other donors' samples. The chain employs TRBV11-1 and TRBJ2-3; the D gene is unclear. Sequenced here: whole blood, sampled in connection with sensitization to the hapten diphenylcyclopropenone (DPC). The CDR3 region reads CASRGDTQYF. The sequenced DNA: TGTGCCAGCAGGGGAGATACGCAGTATTTT.